The T cell receptor beta chain under discussion was sequenced for a study of cytomegalovirus exposure and HLA in healthy donors. Overall study: There were 300 to 400 genotyped donors. Of these, 81% fell in the genetic ancestry cluster associated with self-reported Caucasian donors. Study observations and caveats: Clonal expansion was found to be greater in HLA-associated TCR beta chains than in equally common others in a later analysis. For most TCR beta V segments, an earlier analysis put the productive rate at about 90% or about 30% of the time.

The study ran its PCR with 60 Vbeta and 13 Jbeta primers. Using immunoSEQ multiplex PCR, the repertoire was profiled, and TCRdb retains in-frame clones only, with some absent. The sample includes roughly 92,000 clones, 80% of them seen just once. CDR3 size: 13 residues. V lost 2 bases and J lost 5, with 9 bases in between. CDR1 is MNHNS, CDR2 SASEGT, per germline. On this clone: Its antigen is not identified. The sample holds other DNA sequences that translate to the same CDR3.

Material: PBMCs. This receptor was taken from a woman between 45 and 60 years old in good health and CMV-seropositive. J is TRBJ1-1 and V is TRBV6-1; D not resolved. The CDR3 region has the DNA TGTGCCAGCAGTGAAACCGGGAATACTGAAGCTTTCTTT. Its translation is CASSETGNTEAFF.